The T cell receptor (beta chain) under discussion was sequenced for a study of beta chain features in type 1 diabetes. V was shortened by 4 bases and J by 4 bases, with 4 bases between the two germline ends. The CDR3 sequence is 11 residues long. The germline V gene has CDR1 KGHSH and CDR2 LQKENI. Every participating donor gave one draw, a heparinised blood sample averaging roughly 100 mL. Every isolated RNA sample was fully reverse transcribed, so sequencing captured expressed TCRB transcripts. Repertoires were generated with immunoSEQ multiplex PCR, while TCRdb's copy carries only in-frame clones and drops some. The sample contains 310,000 or so clones, approximately 10% of which appear only once.

This TCR came from a woman in her twenties or thirties in good health. The chain couples TRBV18 to TRBJ2-5; D remains unclear. Sequenced sample: naive CD4+ T cells from blood. DNA for the CDR3: TGTGCCAGCTCACAACTAGAGACCCAGTACTTC. Translation: CASSQLETQYF.